The sequence of this T cell receptor (beta chain) was determined in a study of blood T cell repertoires in COVID-19. Here immunoSEQ multiplex PCR was the method, and the copy in TCRdb shows in-frame clones only, minus some. The table includes 300,000 or so clones, approximately 89% detected once. V was clipped by 4 bases and J by 0 bases; unmatched bases: 9. The CDR3 has 17 residues. Germline lookup yields CDR1 SGHRS and CDR2 YFSETQ. This clone came up a few times. The receptor comes from a woman between 25 and 40 years old with COVID-19, enrolled during active disease. The sequenced material came from peripheral blood. The genes are TRBV5-1 and TRBJ2-3; 9 bases align to TRBD2. The CDR3, as DNA: TGCGCCAGCAGCCCTCCACCGGGACTAGCTAGCACAGATACGCAGTATTTT. Translating it yields CASSPPPGLASTDTQYF.